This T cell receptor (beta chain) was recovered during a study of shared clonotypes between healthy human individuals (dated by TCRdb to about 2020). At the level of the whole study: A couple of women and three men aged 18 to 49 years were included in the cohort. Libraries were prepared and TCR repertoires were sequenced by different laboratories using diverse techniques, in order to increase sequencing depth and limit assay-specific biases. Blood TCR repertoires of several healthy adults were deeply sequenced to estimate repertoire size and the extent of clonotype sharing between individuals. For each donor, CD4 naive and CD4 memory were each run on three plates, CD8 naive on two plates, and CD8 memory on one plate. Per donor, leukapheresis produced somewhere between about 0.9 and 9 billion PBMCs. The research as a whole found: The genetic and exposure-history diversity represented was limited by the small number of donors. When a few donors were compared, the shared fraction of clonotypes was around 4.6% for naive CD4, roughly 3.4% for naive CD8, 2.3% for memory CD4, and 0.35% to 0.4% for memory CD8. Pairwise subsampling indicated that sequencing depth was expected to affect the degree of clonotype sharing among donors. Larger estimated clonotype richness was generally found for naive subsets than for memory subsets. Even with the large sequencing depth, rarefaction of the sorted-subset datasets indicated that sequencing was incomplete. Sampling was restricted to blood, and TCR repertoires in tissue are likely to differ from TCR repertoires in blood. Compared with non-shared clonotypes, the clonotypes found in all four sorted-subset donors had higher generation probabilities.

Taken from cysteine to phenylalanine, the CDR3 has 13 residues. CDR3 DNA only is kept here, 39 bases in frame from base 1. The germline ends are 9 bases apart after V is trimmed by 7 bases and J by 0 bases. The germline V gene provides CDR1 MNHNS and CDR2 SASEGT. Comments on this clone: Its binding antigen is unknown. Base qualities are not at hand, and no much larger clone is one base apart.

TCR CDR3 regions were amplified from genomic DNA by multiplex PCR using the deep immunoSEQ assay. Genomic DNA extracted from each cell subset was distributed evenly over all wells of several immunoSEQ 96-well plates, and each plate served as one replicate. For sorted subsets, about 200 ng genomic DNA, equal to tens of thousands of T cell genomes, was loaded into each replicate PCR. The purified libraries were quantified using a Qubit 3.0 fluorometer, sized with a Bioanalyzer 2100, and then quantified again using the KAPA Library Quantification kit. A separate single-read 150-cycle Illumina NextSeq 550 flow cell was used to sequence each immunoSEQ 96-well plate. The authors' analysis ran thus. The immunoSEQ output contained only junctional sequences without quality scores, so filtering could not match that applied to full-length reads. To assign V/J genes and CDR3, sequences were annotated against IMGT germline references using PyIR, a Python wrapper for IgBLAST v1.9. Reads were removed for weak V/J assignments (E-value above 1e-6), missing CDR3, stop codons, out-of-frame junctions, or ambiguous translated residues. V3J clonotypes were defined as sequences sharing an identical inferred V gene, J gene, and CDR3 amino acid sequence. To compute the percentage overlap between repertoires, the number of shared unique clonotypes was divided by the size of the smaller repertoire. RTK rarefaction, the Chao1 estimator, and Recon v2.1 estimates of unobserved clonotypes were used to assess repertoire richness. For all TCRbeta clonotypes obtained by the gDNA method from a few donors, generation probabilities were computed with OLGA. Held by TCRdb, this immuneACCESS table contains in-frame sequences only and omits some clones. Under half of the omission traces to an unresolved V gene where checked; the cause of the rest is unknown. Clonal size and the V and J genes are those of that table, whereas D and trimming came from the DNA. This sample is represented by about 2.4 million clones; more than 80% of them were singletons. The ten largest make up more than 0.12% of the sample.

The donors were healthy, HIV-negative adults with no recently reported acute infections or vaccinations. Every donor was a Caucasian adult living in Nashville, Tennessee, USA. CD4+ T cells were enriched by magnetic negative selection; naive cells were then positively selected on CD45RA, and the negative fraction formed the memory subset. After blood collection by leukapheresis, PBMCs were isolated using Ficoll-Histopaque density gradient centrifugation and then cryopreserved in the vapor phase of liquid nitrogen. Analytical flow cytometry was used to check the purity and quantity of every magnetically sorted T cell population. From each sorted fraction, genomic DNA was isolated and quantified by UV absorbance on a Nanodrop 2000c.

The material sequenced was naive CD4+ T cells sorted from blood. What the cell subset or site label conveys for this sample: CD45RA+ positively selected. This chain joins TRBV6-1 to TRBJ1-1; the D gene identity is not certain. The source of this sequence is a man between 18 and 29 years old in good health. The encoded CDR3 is CASKPDLNTEAFF. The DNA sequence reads TGTGCCAGCAAGCCCGACTTGAACACTGAAGCTTTCTTT.